The sequence of this T cell receptor beta chain was determined in a study of T cells after yellow fever vaccination. This clonotype was seen repeatedly, ten times or more. TCRdb passed the 5' RACE reads through MiXCR, listing each CDR3 protein once. The table includes 400,000 or so distinct CDR3 sequences, 6.2% detected once. This CDR3 contains 13 residues. Germline-derived CDR1 and CDR2 are DFQATT and SNEGSKA (reference sequence). Deletions cut 3 bases from V and 9 bases from J, with 15 bases between. The source is a man aged 30 to 45 who received the YFV17D yellow fever vaccine. V and J are TRBV20-1 and TRBJ1-5; TRBD1 might be the D (5 bases). This specimen was PBMCs, taken 5 days after the yellow fever booster vaccination. The CDR3 sequence: CSASDAGWAPQHF. In DNA, the CDR3 is TGCAGTGCTAGTGATGCAGGGTGGGCGCCCCAGCATTTT.